The present entry profiles one TCR beta chain with its context. The antigen remains unidentified. This sample was included in a study of T-cell reconstitution after alpha-beta-depleted transplantation in children. Unique molecular identifiers were incorporated during preparation of the TCRbeta library. One entry per CDR3 protein results from TCRdb running MiXCR on the PCR reads. The sample records about 980,000 distinct CDR3 sequences, about 30% being singletons. Findings and caveats of the study: From surviving recipient T cells and thymic progenitors came the high day-60 TCRbeta diversity observed in some patients. A year post-transplant, T-cell counts and diversity derived mostly from newly produced T cells.

The CDR3 consists of 17 residues. CDR1 is SEHNR and CDR2 is FQNEAQ in the germline V gene (reference sequence). V shed 3 bases, J shed 1 base, and the junction held 11 bases outside the gene matches. This sample comprised PBMCs, mostly from graft donor cells, obtained 360 days after TCRalphabeta/CD19-depleted stem cell transplant. The sequence was obtained from a boy under three years old who had a stem cell transplant for SCID, so the T cells may come from the graft donor. V usage is TRBV7-9 and J usage is TRBJ1-1; TRBD1 matches at 7 bases. The DNA for the CDR3 is TGTGCCAGCAGCTTCCCGCTAATCAGACAGGGGAACACTGAAGCTTTCTTT. It encodes CASSFPLIRQGNTEAFF.